Sequencing of this T cell receptor (beta chain) was carried out in a study of Ad26.COV2.S vaccination and SARS-CoV-2 variants. Study context: The COV1001 Ad26.COV2.S trial arm included the donor. General study points: Individuals receiving vaccine had higher spike-specific TCR breadth than placebo recipients did.

TCRdb keeps only in-frame clones here, not all; method: immunoSEQ multiplex PCR. The data show hundreds of thousands of clones, 80% to 95% seen once. Treatment: approximately 18 received Ad26.COV2.S at low or high dose, single or two shots; five or six received placebo; per-sample allocation not given. After the first vaccine or placebo injection, samples were drawn on day 63. An Ad26 vector that expressed Wuhan-strain SARS-CoV-2 spike constituted the vaccine. Germline V gives CDR1 PRHDT, CDR2 FYEKMQ (reference sequence). Between the trimmed V and J ends, which lost 1 base and 4 bases, there was a span of 7 bases. CDR3 length equals 14 residues. Remarks on this clone: Antigen specificity is unknown.

The starting material was peripheral blood, obtained in a trial of Ad26.COV2.S vaccine versus placebo. This sequence originates from a person aged 18 to 59 who received the Ad26.COV2.S COVID-19 vaccine or a placebo. The V and J genes are TRBV13 and TRBJ2-2; no firm D call. CDR3 sequence: CASSLDRLTGELFF. The CDR3 bases are TGTGCCAGCAGCTTAGATAGGCTCACCGGGGAGCTGTTTTTT.